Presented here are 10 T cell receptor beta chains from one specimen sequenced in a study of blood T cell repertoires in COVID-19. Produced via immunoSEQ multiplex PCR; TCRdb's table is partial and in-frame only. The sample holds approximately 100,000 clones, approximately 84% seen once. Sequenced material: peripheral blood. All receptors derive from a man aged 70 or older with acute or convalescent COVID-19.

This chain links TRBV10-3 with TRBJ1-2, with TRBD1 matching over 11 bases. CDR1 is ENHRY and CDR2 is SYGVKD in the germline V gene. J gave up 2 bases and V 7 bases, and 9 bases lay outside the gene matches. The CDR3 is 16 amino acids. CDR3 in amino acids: CAITPGQGGKNYGYTF. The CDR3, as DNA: TGTGCCATCACCCCGGGACAGGGGGGAAAGAACTATGGCTACACCTTC.

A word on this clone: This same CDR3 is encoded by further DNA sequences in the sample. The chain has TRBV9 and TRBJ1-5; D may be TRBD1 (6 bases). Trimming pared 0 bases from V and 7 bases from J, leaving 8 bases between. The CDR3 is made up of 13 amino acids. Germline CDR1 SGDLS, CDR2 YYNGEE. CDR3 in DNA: TGTGCCAGCAGCGTAGGGACAGACCAGCCCCAGCATTTT. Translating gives CASSVGTDQPQHF.

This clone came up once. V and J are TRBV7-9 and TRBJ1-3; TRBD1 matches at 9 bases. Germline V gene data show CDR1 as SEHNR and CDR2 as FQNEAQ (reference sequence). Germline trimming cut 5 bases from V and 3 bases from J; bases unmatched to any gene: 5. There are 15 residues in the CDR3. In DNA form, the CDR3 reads TGTGCCAGCAGCCAACAGGGGGCTATTGGAAACACCATATATTTT. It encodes CASSQQGAIGNTIYF.

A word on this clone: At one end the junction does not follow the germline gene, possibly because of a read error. CDR3 sequence (DNA): TGTGCCAGCAGTAGCAGAATGAATGGCTACACCTTC. As protein: CASSSRMNGYTF. V and J are TRBV19 and TRBJ1-2; no clear D gene. This CDR3 comprises 12 residues. Germline CDR1 LNHDA, CDR2 SQIVND (reference sequence).

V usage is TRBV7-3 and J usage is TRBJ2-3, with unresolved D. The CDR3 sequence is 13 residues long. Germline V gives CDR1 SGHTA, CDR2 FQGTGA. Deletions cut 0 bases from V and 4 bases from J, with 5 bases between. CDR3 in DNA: TGTGCCAGCAGCTTAACCGGAGCAGATACGCAGTATTTT. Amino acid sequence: CASSLTGADTQYF.

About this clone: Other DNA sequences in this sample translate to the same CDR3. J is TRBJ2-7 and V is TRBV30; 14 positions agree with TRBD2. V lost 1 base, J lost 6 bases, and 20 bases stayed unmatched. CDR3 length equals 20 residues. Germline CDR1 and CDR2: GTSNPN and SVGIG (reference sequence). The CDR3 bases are TGTGCCTGGAGTGCACAACTCGATTTAGGGGGACTAGCGGGAGACGGCGAGCAGTACTTC. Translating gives CAWSAQLDLGGLAGDGEQYF.

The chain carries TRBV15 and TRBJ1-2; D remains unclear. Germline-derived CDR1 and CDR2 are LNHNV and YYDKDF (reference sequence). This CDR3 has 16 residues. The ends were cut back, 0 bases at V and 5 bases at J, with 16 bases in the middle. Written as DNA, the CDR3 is TGTGCCACCAGCAGAGATCCCCGGGAGTTGAGTTATGGCTACACCTTC. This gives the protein CATSRDPRELSYGYTF.

The CDR3 nucleotides are TGTGCCAGCCTTAGCGGGGACTACCAAGAGACCCAGTACTTC. Residues: CASLSGDYQETQYF. The V and J genes are TRBV6-6 and TRBJ2-5, with TRBD2 identical over 8 bases. The CDR3 has 14 amino acids. CDR1 MNHNY and CDR2 SVGAGI come from the germline V gene (reference sequence). The V gene end was trimmed by 8 bases and the J gene end by 0 bases; junction bases not matched to a gene: 5.

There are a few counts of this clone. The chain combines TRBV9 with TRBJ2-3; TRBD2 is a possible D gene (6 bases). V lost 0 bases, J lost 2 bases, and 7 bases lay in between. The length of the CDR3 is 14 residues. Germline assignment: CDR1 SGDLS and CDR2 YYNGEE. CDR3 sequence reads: CASSVARDTDTQYF. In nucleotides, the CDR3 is TGTGCCAGCAGCGTAGCGCGGGACACAGATACGCAGTATTTT.

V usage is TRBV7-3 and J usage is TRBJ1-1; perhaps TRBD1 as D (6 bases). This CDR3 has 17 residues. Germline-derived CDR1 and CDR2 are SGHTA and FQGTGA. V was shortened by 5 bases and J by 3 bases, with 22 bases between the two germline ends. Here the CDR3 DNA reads TGTGCCAGCAGCCCTCAACCGATGCGGGGGCATCACACTGAAGCTTTCTTT. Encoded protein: CASSPQPMRGHHTEAFF.